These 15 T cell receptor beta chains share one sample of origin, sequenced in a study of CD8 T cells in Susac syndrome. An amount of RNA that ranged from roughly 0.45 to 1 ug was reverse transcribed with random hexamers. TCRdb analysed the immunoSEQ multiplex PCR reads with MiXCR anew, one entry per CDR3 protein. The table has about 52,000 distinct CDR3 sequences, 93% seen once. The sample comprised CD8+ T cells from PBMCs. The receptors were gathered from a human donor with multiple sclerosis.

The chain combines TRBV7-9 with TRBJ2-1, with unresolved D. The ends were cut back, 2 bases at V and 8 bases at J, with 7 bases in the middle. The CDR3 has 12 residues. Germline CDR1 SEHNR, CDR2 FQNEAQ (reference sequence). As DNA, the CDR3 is TGTGCCAGCAGCTTAACCGGTTATGAGCAGTTCTTC. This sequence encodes CASSLTGYEQFF.

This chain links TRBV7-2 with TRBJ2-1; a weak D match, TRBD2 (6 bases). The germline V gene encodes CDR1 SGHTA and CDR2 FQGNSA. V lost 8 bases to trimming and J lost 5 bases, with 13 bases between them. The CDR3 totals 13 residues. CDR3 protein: CASHPAGNNEQFF. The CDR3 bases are TGTGCCAGCCACCCCGCGGGGAACAATGAGCAGTTCTTC. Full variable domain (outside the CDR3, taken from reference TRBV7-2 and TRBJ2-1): GAGVSQSPSNKVTEKGKDVELRCDPISGHTALYWYRQSLGQGLEFLIYFQGNSAPDKSGLPSDRFSAERTGGSVSTLTIQRTQQEDSAVYLCASHPAGNNEQFFGPGTRLTVL.

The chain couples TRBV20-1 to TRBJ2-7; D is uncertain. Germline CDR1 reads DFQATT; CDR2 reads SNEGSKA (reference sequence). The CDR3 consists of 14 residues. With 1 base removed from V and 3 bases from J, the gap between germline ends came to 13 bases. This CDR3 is CSARGVERGYEQYF. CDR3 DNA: TGCAGTGCTAGAGGGGTCGAGCGCGGCTACGAGCAGTACTTC.

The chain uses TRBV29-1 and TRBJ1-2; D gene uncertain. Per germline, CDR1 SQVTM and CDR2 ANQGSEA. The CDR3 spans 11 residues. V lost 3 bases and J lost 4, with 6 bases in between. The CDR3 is CSVDPFYGYTF. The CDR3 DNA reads TGCAGCGTTGATCCTTTCTATGGCTACACCTTC. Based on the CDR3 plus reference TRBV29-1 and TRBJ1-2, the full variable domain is SAVISQKPSRDICQRGTSLTIQCQVDSQVTMMFWYRQQPGQSLTLIATANQGSEATYESGFVIDKFPISRPNLTFSTLTVSNMSPEDSSIYLCSVDPFYGYTFGSGTRLTVV.

In nucleotides, the CDR3 is TGTGCCAGCAGCTTCGGGACAGGGCCTTCACCCCTCCACTTT. It yields the protein CASSFGTGPSPLHF. V usage is TRBV5-6 and J usage is TRBJ1-6; 9 positions agree with TRBD1. Germline CDR1 SGHDT, CDR2 YYEEEE. The junction had 3 bases not matched to a gene; V was cut back by 2 bases and J by 9 bases. The CDR3 loop spans 14 amino acids.

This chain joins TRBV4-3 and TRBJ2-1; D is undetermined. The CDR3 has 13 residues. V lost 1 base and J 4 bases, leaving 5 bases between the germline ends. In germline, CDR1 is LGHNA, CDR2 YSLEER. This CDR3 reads CASSQAGYNEQFF. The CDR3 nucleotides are TGCGCCAGCAGCCAAGCAGGATACAATGAGCAGTTCTTC.

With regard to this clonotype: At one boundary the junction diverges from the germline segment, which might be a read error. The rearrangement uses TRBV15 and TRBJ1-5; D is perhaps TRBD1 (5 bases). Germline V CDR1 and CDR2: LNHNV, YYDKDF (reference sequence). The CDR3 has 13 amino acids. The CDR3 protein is CATIRSGSQPQHF. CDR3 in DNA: TGTGCCACCATCAGATCAGGGAGCCAGCCCCAGCATTTT.

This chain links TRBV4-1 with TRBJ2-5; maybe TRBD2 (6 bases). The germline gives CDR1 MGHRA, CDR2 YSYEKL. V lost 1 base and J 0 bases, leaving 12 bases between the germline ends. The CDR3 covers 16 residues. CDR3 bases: TGCGCCAGCAGCCAAGGTCGGCGGGGTTACCAAGAGACCCAGTACTTC. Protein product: CASSQGRRGYQETQYF.

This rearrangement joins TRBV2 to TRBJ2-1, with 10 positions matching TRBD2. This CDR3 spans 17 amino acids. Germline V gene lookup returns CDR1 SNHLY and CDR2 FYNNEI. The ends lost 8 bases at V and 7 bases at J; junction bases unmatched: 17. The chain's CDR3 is CASCRVAGGRGGNEQFF. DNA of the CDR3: TGTGCCAGCTGTCGGGTAGCGGGGGGCCGGGGGGGAAATGAGCAGTTCTTC.

CDR3 residues: CASREGNSYEQYF. CDR3 sequence (DNA): TGTGCCAGCAGGGAGGGAAACTCCTACGAGCAGTACTTC. The chain couples TRBV13 to TRBJ2-7, with D perhaps TRBD2 (6 bases). There are 13 residues in the CDR3. V was pared by 6 bases and J by 0 bases, with 9 bases between. Germline-derived CDR1 and CDR2 are PRHDT and FYEKMQ (reference sequence).

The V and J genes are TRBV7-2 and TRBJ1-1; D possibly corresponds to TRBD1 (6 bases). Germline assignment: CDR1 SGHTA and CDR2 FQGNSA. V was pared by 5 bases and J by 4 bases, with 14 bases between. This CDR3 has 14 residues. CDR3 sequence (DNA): TGTGCCAGCAGCGCAGGGGTCGGAGGCACTGAAGCTTTCTTT. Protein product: CASSAGVGGTEAFF.

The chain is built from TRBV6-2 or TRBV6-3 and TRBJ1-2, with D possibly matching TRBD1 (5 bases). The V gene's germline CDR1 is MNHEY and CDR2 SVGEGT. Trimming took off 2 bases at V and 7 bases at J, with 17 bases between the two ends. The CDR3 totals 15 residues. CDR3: CASSYTSGADGGYTF. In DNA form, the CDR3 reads TGTGCCAGCAGTTACACGAGTGGGGCCGACGGTGGCTACACCTTC.

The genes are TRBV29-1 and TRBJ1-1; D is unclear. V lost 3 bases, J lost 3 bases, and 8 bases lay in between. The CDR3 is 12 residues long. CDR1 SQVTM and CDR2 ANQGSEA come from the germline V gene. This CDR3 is CSVELGDTEAFF. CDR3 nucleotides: TGCAGCGTTGAGTTGGGTGACACTGAAGCTTTCTTT.

This CDR3 is CASSIGPIWTETFNYGYTF. In DNA form, the CDR3 reads TGTGCCAGTAGTATCGGCCCGATTTGGACGGAGACCTTTAACTATGGCTACACCTTC. J is TRBJ1-2 and V is TRBV19; D is unclear. Germline-derived CDR1 and CDR2 are LNHDA and SQIVND (reference sequence). The CDR3 covers 19 residues. The V gene lost 3 bases and the J gene lost 1 base, with 24 bases spanning the gap.

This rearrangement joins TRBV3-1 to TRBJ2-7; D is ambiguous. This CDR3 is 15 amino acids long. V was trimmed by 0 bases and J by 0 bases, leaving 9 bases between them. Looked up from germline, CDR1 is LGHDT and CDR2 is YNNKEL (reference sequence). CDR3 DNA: TGTGCCAGCAGCCAAGAACCATATTCCTCCTACGAGCAGTACTTC. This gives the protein CASSQEPYSSYEQYF.